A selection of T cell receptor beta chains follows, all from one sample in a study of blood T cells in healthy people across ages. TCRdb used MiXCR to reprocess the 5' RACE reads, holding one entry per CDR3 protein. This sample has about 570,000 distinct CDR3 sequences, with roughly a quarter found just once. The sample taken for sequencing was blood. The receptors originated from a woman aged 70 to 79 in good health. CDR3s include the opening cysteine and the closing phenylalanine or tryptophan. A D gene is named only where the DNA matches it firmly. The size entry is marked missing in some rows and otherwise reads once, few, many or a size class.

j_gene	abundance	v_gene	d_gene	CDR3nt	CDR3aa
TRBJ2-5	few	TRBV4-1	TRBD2	TGCGCCAGCAGGTCGGGAGTAGCGGGTTTTGGAGAGACCCAGTACTTC	CASRSGVAGFGETQYF
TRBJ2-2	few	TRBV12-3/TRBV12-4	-	TGTGCCAGCAGTAGAGGACTTCGCACCGGGGAGCTGTTTTTT	CASSRGLRTGELFF
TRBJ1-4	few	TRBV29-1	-	TGCAGCGTTGCGGGGGGAGTTAATGAAAAACTGTTTTTT	CSVAGGVNEKLFF
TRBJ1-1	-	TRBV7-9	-	TGTGCCAGCAGCGCACAGGTTCTGACTGAAGCTTTCTTT	CASSAQVLTEAFF
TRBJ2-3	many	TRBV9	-	TGTGCCAGCAGCCCCCGCAGTGGCAACACAGATACGCAGTATTTT	CASSPRSGNTDTQYF
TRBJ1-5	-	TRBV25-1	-	TGTGCCAGCAGTCCCAGCCTAGCGTATCAGCCCCAGCATTTT	CASSPSLAYQPQHF
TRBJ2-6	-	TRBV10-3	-	TGTGCCATCAGTGCCCTACAGGGCTCTGGGGCCAACGTCCTGACTTTC	CAISALQGSGANVLTF
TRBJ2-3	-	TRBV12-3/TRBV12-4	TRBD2	TGTGCCAGCAGTTTAGGGCTAGCGGGGGCCCGAAGGTATTTT	CASSLGLAGARRYF
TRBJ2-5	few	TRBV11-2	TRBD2	TGTGCCAGCAGCTTAGGACAGACTAGCGGGGGGCCCCAAGAGACCCAGTACTTC	CASSLGQTSGGPQETQYF
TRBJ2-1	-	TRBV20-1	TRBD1	TGCAGTGCTAGGGGACAGGGGGCCTACAATGAGCAGTTCTTC	CSARGQGAYNEQFF
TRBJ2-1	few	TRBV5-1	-	TGCGCCAGCAGCGCCACGCAAGCGGACAATGAGCAGTTCTTC	CASSATQADNEQFF
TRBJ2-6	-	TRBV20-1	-	TGCAGTGCTAGAGTGAGGAGACAGCCCTCTGGGGCCAACGTCCTGACTTTC	CSARVRRQPSGANVLTF
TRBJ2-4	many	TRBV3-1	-	TGTGCCAGCAGCCAAGATCTCACTACCAAAAACATTCAGTACTTC	CASSQDLTTKNIQYF
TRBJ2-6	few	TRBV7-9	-	TGTGCCAGCAGCAGAGGGTATGGGGCCAACGTCCTGACTTTC	CASSRGYGANVLTF
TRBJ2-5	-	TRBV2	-	TGTGCCAGCAGTGAATATGAGGGAGAGACCCAGTACTTC	CASSEYEGETQYF
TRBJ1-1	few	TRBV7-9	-	TGTGCCAGCAGCTGGGTAGTGGGGCTGGGCACTGAAGCTTTCTTT	CASSWVVGLGTEAFF
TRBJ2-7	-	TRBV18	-	TGTGCCAGCTCACACGGACAGGAGGGGTACGAGCAGTACTTC	CASSHGQEGYEQYF
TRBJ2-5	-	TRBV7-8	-	TGTGCCAGCAGCTCCCGACTTCTTCAAGAGACCCAGTACTTC	CASSSRLLQETQYF
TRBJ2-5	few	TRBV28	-	TGTGCCAGCAGGACGACTCAAGAGACCCAGTACTTC	CASRTTQETQYF
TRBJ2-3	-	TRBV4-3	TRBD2	TGCGCCAGCAGCCAAGATCCTCCTAGCGGGGGGGCAATAGATACGCAGTATTTT	CASSQDPPSGGAIDTQYF
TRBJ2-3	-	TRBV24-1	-	TGTGCCACCAGTGATGTCAGACCTGATAGCACAGATACGCAGTATTTT	CATSDVRPDSTDTQYF
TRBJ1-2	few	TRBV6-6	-	TGTGCCAGCAGTCAGCCGGGGGGCGAGTTCTATGGCTACACCTTC	CASSQPGGEFYGYTF
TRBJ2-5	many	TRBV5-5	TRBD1	TGTGCCAGCAGCCGGACAGGGACAAGAGAAGAGACCCAGTACTTC	CASSRTGTREETQYF
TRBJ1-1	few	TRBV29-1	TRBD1	TGCAGCCGAGGACAGGGTATGAACACTGAAGCTTTCTTT	CSRGQGMNTEAFF
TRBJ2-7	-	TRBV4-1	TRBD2	TGCGCCAGCAGCCACCCGGGACTAGCGGCCAGCTCCTACGAGCAGTACTTC	CASSHPGLAASSYEQYF
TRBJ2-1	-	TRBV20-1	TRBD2	TGCAGTGCCCGTGCCTCTGGGCTAGCGGGAGGGCCCCCCTACAATGAGCAGTTCTTC	CSARASGLAGGPPYNEQFF
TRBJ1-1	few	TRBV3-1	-	TGTGCCAGCAGATACGGACGGGACACTGAAGCTTTCTTT	CASRYGRDTEAFF
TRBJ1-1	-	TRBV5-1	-	TGCGCCAGCAGCCTGAGGACAACCTCGGGCACTGAAGCTTTCTTT	CASSLRTTSGTEAFF
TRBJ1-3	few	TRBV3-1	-	TGTGCCAGCAGCCCCCGGAGGACCTCTGGAAACACCATATATTTT	CASSPRRTSGNTIYF
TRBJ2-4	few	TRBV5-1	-	TGCGCCAGCAGCCACGGGGAAGGCAAAAACATTCAGTACTTC	CASSHGEGKNIQYF
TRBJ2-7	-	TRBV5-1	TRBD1	TGCGCCAGCAGCCCGGAGACAGGGGGAAGACGCGAGCAGTACTTC	CASSPETGGRREQYF
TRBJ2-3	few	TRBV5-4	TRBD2	TGTGCCAGCAGCTCAGAGACTAGCGGGGGGGCAGATACGCAGTATTTT	CASSSETSGGADTQYF
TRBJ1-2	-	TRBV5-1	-	TGCGCCAGCAGCTTGGAGTGGACAACTGGCTTTGGCTACACCTTC	CASSLEWTTGFGYTF
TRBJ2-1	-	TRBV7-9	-	TGTGCCAGCAGCCCGACTATGGAGCAGTTCTTC	CASSPTMEQFF
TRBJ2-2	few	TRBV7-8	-	TGTGCCAGCACCCTTCCCCCAGCTGCGAACACCGGGGAGCTGTTTTTT	CASTLPPAANTGELFF
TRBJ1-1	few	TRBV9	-	TGTGCCAGCAGCGTAGGACTCCTAGGGGGGAACACTGAAGCTTTCTTT	CASSVGLLGGNTEAFF
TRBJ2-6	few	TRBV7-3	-	TGTGCCAGCAGCCCGTGGCCTGACCCTGGGGCCAACGTCCTGACTTTC	CASSPWPDPGANVLTF
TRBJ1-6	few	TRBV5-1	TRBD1	TGCGCCAGCAGCCTCGGACAGGCGAATTCACCCCTCCACTTT	CASSLGQANSPLHF
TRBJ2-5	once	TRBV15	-	TGTGCCACCAGCAGGGCTCCCGAAGTGACCCAGTACTTC	CATSRAPEVTQYF
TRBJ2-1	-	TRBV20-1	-	TGCAGTGCTAGAGATGGGTGGAGGGGGGAGCAGTTCTTC	CSARDGWRGEQFF
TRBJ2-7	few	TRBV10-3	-	TGTGCCATCAGTGAAGGGCAGAGAACCTACGAGCAGTACTTC	CAISEGQRTYEQYF
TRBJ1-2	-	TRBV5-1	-	TGCGCCAGCAGGCCAGACAGCTTCGCGACACCATCCGGCTACACCTTC	CASRPDSFATPSGYTF
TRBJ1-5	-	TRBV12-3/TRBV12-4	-	TGTGCCAGCAGCCCCTGGGGGGGCAATCAGCCCCAGCATTTT	CASSPWGGNQPQHF
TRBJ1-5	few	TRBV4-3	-	TGCGCCAGCAGCCAAGAGAGTGTTCGGCAGGGATCGCGTCAGCCCCAGCATTTT	CASSQESVRQGSRQPQHF
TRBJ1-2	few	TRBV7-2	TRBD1	TGTGCCAGCAGCTTAGCCGGGACAGGGGTAGGAAAGGGCTATGGCTACACCTTC	CASSLAGTGVGKGYGYTF
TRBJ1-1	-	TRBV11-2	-	TGTGCCAGCAGCGGGTACGGATCCCGGAACACTGAAGCTTTCTTT	CASSGYGSRNTEAFF
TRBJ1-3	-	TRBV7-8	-	TGTGCCAGCAGCCCCAGGGCCGGGGCTGGAAACACCATATATTTT	CASSPRAGAGNTIYF
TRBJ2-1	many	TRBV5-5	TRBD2	TGTGCCAGCAGCCCCGGCCCCGGGGGGGATGAGCAGTTCTTC	CASSPGPGGDEQFF
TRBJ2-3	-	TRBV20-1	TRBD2	TGCAGTGCTTTTCTAGCGGGGGGGCCAGATACGCAGTATTTT	CSAFLAGGPDTQYF
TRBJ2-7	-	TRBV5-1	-	TGCGCCAGCAGCGACGGGTCCTCGCGCTACGAGCATTACTTC	CASSDGSSRYEHYF
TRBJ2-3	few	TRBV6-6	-	TGTGCCACCACACGGACAGATACGCAGTATTTT	CATTRTDTQYF
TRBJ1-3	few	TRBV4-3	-	TGCGCCAGCAGTACGGGGGAGCGTGGAAACACCATATATTTT	CASSTGERGNTIYF
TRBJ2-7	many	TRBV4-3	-	TGCGCCAGCAGCCCTCAAGTAGGCGGAGGGGTCTACGAGCAGTACTTC	CASSPQVGGGVYEQYF
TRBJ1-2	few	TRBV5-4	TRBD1	TGTGCCAGCAGCTCACAGGGGTTTGCGGGCTACACCTTC	CASSSQGFAGYTF
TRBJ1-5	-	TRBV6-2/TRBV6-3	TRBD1	TGTGCCAGCAGTTACCCGGGGGACAGTTATAGCAATCAGCCCCAGCATTTT	CASSYPGDSYSNQPQHF